Below, 9 T cell receptor beta chains from the same sample are listed, as sequenced in a study of shared clonotypes between healthy human individuals. The repertoire was sequenced with immunoSEQ multiplex PCR; TCRdb's copy has only in-frame clones and lacks some. The sample carries nearly 1,000,000 clones, 76% recorded once. Sequenced input: memory CD4+ T cells sorted from blood. Subset defined: CD45RA-negative fraction. The receptors derive from a man aged 18 to 29 in good health.

The chain links TRBV2 to TRBJ1-2, with 9 positions matching TRBD1. The V gene's germline CDR1 is SNHLY and CDR2 FYNNEI. V trimming: 11 bases; J trimming: 7 bases; junction bases outside the gene matches: 5. The length of the CDR3 is 11 residues. In DNA, the CDR3 is TGTGCCGGCGGGACAGGGAGTGGCTACACCTTC. This encodes CAGGTGSGYTF.

This clone was counted a few times. V usage is TRBV7-2 and J usage is TRBJ2-1; no reliable D call. The germline gives CDR1 SGHTA, CDR2 FQGNSA. V lost 4 bases to trimming and J lost 10 bases, with 11 bases between them. The CDR3 covers 12 residues. The CDR3 bases are TGTGCCAGCAGCTCCTTATCCGCGGAGCAGTTCTTC. Translating it yields CASSSLSAEQFF.

In its sample, this clone was seen once. J is TRBJ2-3 and V is TRBV4-3; the D gene is possibly TRBD2 (6 bases). CDR3 length equals 16 residues. Germline V gene data show CDR1 as LGHNA and CDR2 as YSLEER. Between the trimmed V and J ends, which lost 2 bases and 0 bases, there was a span of 12 bases. CDR3 loop: CASSQSSGLSTDTQYF. In nucleotides, the CDR3 is TGCGCCAGCAGCCAATCTTCGGGACTGAGCACAGATACGCAGTATTTT.

This chain joins TRBV4-2 and TRBJ2-1; 11 bases line up with TRBD2. Unmatched junction bases numbered 8, after V lost 1 base and J lost 6 bases. The CDR3 spans 17 residues. The germline V gene encodes CDR1 LGHNA and CDR2 YNFKEQ. Here the CDR3 DNA reads TGTGCCAGCAGCCAAGGAGTGACTAGCGGGACACGCAATGAGCAGTTCTTC. Translation gives CASSQGVTSGTRNEQFF.

The chain uses TRBV10-3 and TRBJ2-5; 11 bases are a match to TRBD2. The length of the CDR3 is 15 residues. V was pared by 4 bases and J by 1 base, with 2 bases of the junction left unmatched. Germline CDR1 and CDR2: ENHRY and SYGVKD. CDR3 sequence (DNA): TGTGCCATCAGTGTGACTAGCGGGGCCCAAGAGACCCAGTACTTC. Its protein is CAISVTSGAQETQYF.

Regarding this clone: Other DNA sequences in this sample translate to the same CDR3. The chain links TRBV5-1 to TRBJ1-6; the match to TRBD1 covers 7 bases. Germline values: CDR1 SGHRS, CDR2 YFSETQ. Trimming took 2 bases from V and 5 from J; bases not matched to a gene: 7. This CDR3 spans 16 amino acids. The CDR3 loop is CASSLTGTANNSPLHF. DNA of the CDR3: TGCGCCAGCAGCTTAACCGGGACAGCAAATAATTCACCCCTCCACTTT.

Regarding this clone: The identical CDR3 is also encoded by other nucleotide sequences in the sample. The CDR3 nucleotides read TGTGCCAGCAGTTATCGCCTGAACACTGAAGCTTTCTTT. Amino acids: CASSYRLNTEAFF. The chain is built from TRBV6-6 and TRBJ1-1; no firm D call. CDR1 is MNHNY and CDR2 is SVGAGI in the germline V gene (reference sequence). V lost 3 bases, J lost 0 bases, and 5 bases lay in between. This CDR3 comprises 13 residues.

The chain joins TRBV9 to TRBJ1-4, with D perhaps matching TRBD1 (6 bases). CDR3 size: 14 residues. Germline V lookup: CDR1 SGDLS, CDR2 YYNGEE. The V and J ends lost 4 bases and 2 bases respectively, with 9 bases between them. The CDR3 DNA reads as TGTGCCAGCAGCACGGGGGGCACTAATGAAAAACTGTTTTTT. This encodes CASSTGGTNEKLFF. The variable domain in full, completed from reference TRBV9 and TRBJ1-4, reads DSGVTQTPKHLITATGQRVTLRCSPRSGDLSVYWYQQSLDQGLQFLIQYYNGEERAKGNILERFSAQQFPDLHSELNLSSLELGDSALYFCASSTGGTNEKLFFGSGTQLSVL.

This clone was recorded once. V gene TRBV7-2 combines with J gene TRBJ2-1, with TRBD2 as a possible D gene (6 bases). Germline CDR1 reads SGHTA; CDR2 reads FQGNSA. This CDR3 contains 16 residues. Deletions cut 1 base from V and 0 bases from J, with 10 bases between. The CDR3 DNA reads TGTGCCAGCAGCTTAGGCGGGATCGGCTCCTACAATGAGCAGTTCTTC. It specifies CASSLGGIGSYNEQFF.